The 2 T cell receptor beta chains given below trace back to one sample, sequenced in a study of cytomegalovirus exposure and HLA in healthy donors. The PCR employed 60 Vbeta primers together with 13 Jbeta primers. Profiled with immunoSEQ multiplex PCR; TCRdb holds only in-frame clones, not every one. The table includes fewer than 150,000 clones, around 86% detected once. The sequenced sample consisted of PBMCs. Receptors were obtained from a female donor in good health and CMV-seronegative.

This chain connects TRBV10-1 to TRBJ2-5; 9 bases align to TRBD2. Per germline, CDR1 WNHNN and CDR2 SYGVQD (reference sequence). The CDR3 is 17 amino acids. Germline trimming cut 2 bases from V and 2 bases from J; bases unmatched to any gene: 9. Here the CDR3 reads CASSEPSRGRAQETQYF. For the CDR3, the DNA is TGCGCCAGCAGTGAGCCCTCTCGCGGGAGGGCTCAAGAGACCCAGTACTTC.

The gene calls are TRBV5-8 and TRBJ1-5, with TRBD1 matching over 11 bases. V was pared by 4 bases and J by 1 base, with 7 bases of the junction left unmatched. CDR1 SGHTS and CDR2 YDEGEE come from the germline V gene. The CDR3 spans 17 residues. The CDR3 sequence is CASSIGTGGISNQPQHF. Here the CDR3 DNA reads TGTGCCAGCAGCATCGGGACAGGGGGAATAAGCAATCAGCCCCAGCATTTT.